This T cell receptor beta chain was found in a study of T cell responses to AZD1222 COVID-19 vaccine. Germline CDR1 LGHDT, CDR2 YNNKEL (reference sequence). The CDR3 runs 14 residues. V lost 1 base, J lost 2 bases, and 6 bases lay in between. This clone was seen a few times. The table came from immunoSEQ multiplex PCR; TCRdb's copy has only in-frame clones and leaves some out. Of 95,000 to 150,000 clones listed, 80% to 90% are singletons. The TCR originated in an adult in good health. This material consisted of peripheral blood, taken on day 0 of AZD1222 vaccination. The genes are TRBV3-1 (or the pseudogene TRBV3-2) and TRBJ1-5; D perhaps matches TRBD1 (6 bases). The CDR3 sequence is CASSQGQGNQPQHF. The DNA for the CDR3 is TGTGCCAGCAGCCAAGGACAGGGCAATCAGCCCCAGCATTTT.